This record covers a single TCR beta chain. The antigen it recognizes is unknown. Base qualities are not at hand, and no much larger clone is one base apart. This entry belongs to a study of blood T cell repertoires in COVID-19 (TCRdb year 2020). The study in broad terms: Samples from collaborators originated in the United States, Italy and Spain and spanned both the acute and convalescent phases of COVID-19. The prospective study material was composed of cDNA or gDNA derived from T cells, B-cell-depleted T cells, or PBMCs. The dataset comprised deeply sampled blood TCRbeta repertoires from subjects exposed to, actively infected with, or recovered from COVID-19. The repertoires were released in a freely available public database meant as a resource for research on the immune response to SARS-CoV-2. Samples came from the ongoing ImmuneRACE study (first 160 participants) plus 1,254 subjects from 6 global collaborators. Nearly every sample came with metadata listing a de-identified subject ID, COVID-19 status, age in years and sex. Where HLA class I and class II types were available, the types were taken from metadata supplied by the sample provider, not from assay-based typing.

The germline V gene yields SGDLS for CDR1 and YYNGEE for CDR2. Taken from cysteine to phenylalanine, the CDR3 has 14 residues. The only DNA kept is the CDR3, 42 bases in frame from the first base. For this chain, trimming is 4 bases at the V end and 8 bases at the J end, and the number of junction bases without a gene match is 6. Whole blood was collected in K2EDTA tubes by collaborating institutions according to the institutions' own protocols. Collaborator samples were shipped for TCRbeta analysis as frozen whole blood, isolated PBMCs, or DNA extracted from either sample type. Broad study findings and their caveats: The amount of clinical and demographic metadata varied by source and participant and was provided uncurated.

The immunoSEQ Assay, a bias-controlled multiplex PCR, was used to amplify TCRbeta CDR3 regions from genomic DNA. In the source study's methods: Within the assay, amplification of reference gene primers was used to estimate how many nucleated cells each sample contained. To quantify the absolute abundance of each unique TCRbeta CDR3 rearrangement, sequence reads were collapsed and filtered. For each sample, productive Simpson clonality was calculated by taking the square root of Simpson's diversity index across productive rearrangements. Here the immuneACCESS table is served through TCRdb, limited to in-frame sequences with V and J called. Missing clones are a known gap in these copies; in checked studies unresolved V genes cover under half, and the rest lacks a known reason. D and trimming were read from the DNA, whereas the V and J calls and clone size are those reported in that table. This sample holds approximately 30,000 clones; 85% were observed only once. The ten most abundant clones make up around 15% of the sample.

This receptor was identified in a human donor with acute or convalescent COVID-19. The donor label of this sample is uncertain. Sequenced material: peripheral blood. The rearranged segments are TRBV9 and TRBJ1-3; 10 central bases correspond to TRBD1. The DNA sequence is given as TGTGCCAGCAGCCTCCGGGACAGGGGAGACACCATATATTTT. It specifies CASSLRDRGDTIYF.